Sequencing of this T cell receptor beta chain was carried out in a study of blood T cell repertoires in COVID-19. On the study more broadly: The United States, Italy and Spain provided the acute and convalescent COVID-19 samples.

Per germline, CDR1 MNHEY and CDR2 SMNVEV (reference sequence). This CDR3 has 15 residues. With V trimmed by 5 bases and J by 0 bases, 5 bases remained unmatched. Participant ages covered roughly 18 to 89 years across around 22 US areas. Participant reports of clinical history set cohort assignment. Original processing notes: Estimates of nucleated cell counts were drawn from the amplification of reference gene primers. Data came from immunoSEQ multiplex PCR; TCRdb stores just in-frame clones and leaves some out. V and J calls and clone size are as listed in that table; D and trimming were resolved from the DNA. In the table there are 200,000 to 250,000 clones, about 85% of which are singletons.

The source of this sequence is a man aged 40-49 years who had recovered from COVID-19. J is TRBJ2-7 and V is TRBV27, with 9 bases lining up with TRBD2. Sequenced: PBMCs or T cells enriched from blood (not recorded which). The CDR3 coding sequence is TGTGCCAGCAGTCCTAGCGGGGTAAGCTCCTACGAGCAGTACTTC. This encodes CASSPSGVSSYEQYF.